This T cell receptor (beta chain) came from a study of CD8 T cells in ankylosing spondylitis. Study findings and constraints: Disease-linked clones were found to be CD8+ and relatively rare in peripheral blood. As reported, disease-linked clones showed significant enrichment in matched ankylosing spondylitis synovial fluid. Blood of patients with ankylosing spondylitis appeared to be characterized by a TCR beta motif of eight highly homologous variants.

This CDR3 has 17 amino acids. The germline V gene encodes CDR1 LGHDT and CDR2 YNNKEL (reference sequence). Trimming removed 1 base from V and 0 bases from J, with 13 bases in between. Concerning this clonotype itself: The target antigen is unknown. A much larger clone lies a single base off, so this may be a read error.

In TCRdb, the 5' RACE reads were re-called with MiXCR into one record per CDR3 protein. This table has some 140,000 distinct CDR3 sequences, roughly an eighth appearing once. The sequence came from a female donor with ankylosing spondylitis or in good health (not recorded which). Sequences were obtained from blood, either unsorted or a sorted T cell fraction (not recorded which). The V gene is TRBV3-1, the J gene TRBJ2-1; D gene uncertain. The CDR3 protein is CASSQALGKPSYNEQFF. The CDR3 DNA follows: TGTGCCAGCAGCCAAGCGCTCGGCAAACCCTCCTACAATGAGCAGTTCTTC.